Listed below are T cell receptor beta chains from one sample, sequenced in a study of post-analysis software for immune sequencing data. TCRdb recomputed calls from the PCR reads with MiXCR, one row per CDR3 protein. Among a few hundred thousand distinct CDR3 sequences, 35% to 40% were seen once, and the ten largest hold 4% to 6%. The sample consisted of blood. The receptors derive from a girl between 10 and 17 years old with multiple sclerosis. Each CDR3 is given with its conserved first and last residue. The D gene is left open where the match is weak. Only some rows state a clone size, as once, few, many or a class for expanded clones.

V gene	clone size	D gene	J gene	CDR3 length	CDR3 protein	CDR3 DNA
TRBV29-1	many	.	TRBJ2-3	12	CSVGREADTQYF	TGCAGCGTTGGCAGGGAGGCAGATACGCAGTATTTT
TRBV6-6	.	TRBD1	TRBJ1-2	12	CAGSRDSYGYTF	TGTGCCGGCAGTCGGGACAGCTATGGCTACACCTTC
TRBV7-9	few	TRBD1	TRBJ1-4	15	CASSPYRGTNEKLFF	TGTGCCAGCAGCCCATACAGGGGTACTAATGAAAAACTGTTTTTT
TRBV3-1	few	TRBD1	TRBJ2-2	16	CASSPMRTGGTGELFF	TGTGCCAGCAGCCCTATGAGGACAGGGGGCACCGGGGAGCTGTTTTTT
TRBV6-6	.	.	TRBJ1-2	14	CASLRDGNDYGYTF	TGTGCCAGCCTCCGGGACGGCAACGACTATGGCTACACCTTC
TRBV7-2	.	.	TRBJ1-2	14	CASSLSFSGNGYTF	TGTGCCAGCAGCTTGTCATTCTCCGGGAATGGCTACACCTTC
TRBV5-1	many	TRBD2	TRBJ2-1	18	CASSGWGLAGTSYNEQFF	TGCGCCAGCAGCGGGTGGGGCCTAGCGGGGACTTCCTACAATGAGCAGTTCTTC
TRBV12-3/TRBV12-4	few	TRBD1	TRBJ1-6	14	CASRGTGTNSPLHF	TGTGCCAGCAGGGGGACAGGGACAAATTCACCCCTCCACTTT
TRBV29-1	many	.	TRBJ2-5	11	CSVESLETQYF	TGCAGCGTTGAATCATTAGAGACCCAGTACTTC
TRBV29-1	.	.	TRBJ2-5	12	CSVVRQEKTQYF	TGCAGCGTTGTGAGACAGGAGAAGACCCAGTACTTC
TRBV30	.	TRBD1	TRBJ2-1	14	CAWSAGTGCNEQFF	TGTGCCTGGAGTGCCGGGACAGGGTGCAATGAGCAGTTCTTC
TRBV7-6	.	TRBD2	TRBJ2-1	14	CASSPRTSRDEQFF	TGTGCCAGCAGCCCAAGGACTAGTAGGGATGAGCAGTTCTTC
TRBV7-7	few	TRBD1	TRBJ2-5	13	CASSPGQVGTQYF	TGTGCCAGCAGCCCCGGACAGGTCGGGACCCAGTACTTC
TRBV29-1	.	TRBD2	TRBJ2-1	16	CSVDHGLAGGYNEQFF	TGCAGCGTTGACCACGGACTAGCGGGAGGTTACAATGAGCAGTTCTTC
TRBV5-1	.	.	TRBJ1-2	14	CASSLGQEHYGYTF	TGCGCCAGCAGCTTGGGGCAGGAGCACTATGGCTACACCTTC
TRBV28	many	.	TRBJ1-5	14	CASSFQALNQPQHF	TGTGCCAGCAGTTTTCAGGCCCTAAATCAGCCCCAGCATTTT
TRBV2	.	.	TRBJ1-1	14	CASSRVGGRTEAFF	TGTGCCAGCAGCCGGGTGGGGGGTCGCACTGAAGCTTTCTTT